The 29 T cell receptor beta chains given below trace back to one sample, sequenced in a study of chronic HIV infection and antiretroviral therapy. TCRdb redid the calling of the 5' RACE reads with MiXCR, one entry per CDR3 protein. This sample yields 30,000 to 45,000 distinct CDR3 sequences, of which 7% to 10% are seen a single time; roughly 2.6% belongs to the top ten. The sample was peripheral blood. The receptor set was obtained from an adult who had HIV and had not received antiretroviral therapy, or was an uninfected healthy control (not recorded which).

A few counts support this clonotype. The chain uses TRBV2 and TRBJ2-3; 8 bases align to TRBD2. The V gene's germline CDR1 is SNHLY and CDR2 FYNNEI. The junction had 4 bases not matched to a gene; V was cut back by 5 bases and J by 6 bases. The CDR3 covers 13 residues. In nucleotides, the CDR3 is TGTGCCAGCAGTAGGACTAGCTGGGATACGCAGTATTTT. Translation gives CASSRTSWDTQYF.

A note on this clonotype: Just one base apart from a much larger clone, this may be a read error. The V gene is TRBV28, the J gene TRBJ1-1; D call uncertain. This CDR3 comprises 12 residues. Per germline, CDR1 MDHEN and CDR2 SYDVKM. The CDR3 DNA sequence: TGTGCCAGCAGACCGACGAACACTGAAACTTTCTTT. It yields the protein CASRPTNTETFF.

This clonotype was counted only a few times. V is TRBV24-1 and J is TRBJ2-7; no clear D gene. In germline, CDR1 is KGHDR, CDR2 SFDVKD. V dropped 1 base and J dropped 3 bases, with 0 bases sitting between them. The CDR3 length is 11 residues. The CDR3 spells CATSDFYEQYF. The CDR3 DNA reads as TGTGCCACCAGTGATTTCTACGAGCAGTACTTC.

The chain uses TRBV4-3 and TRBJ1-1, with no clear D. Trimming cost V 0 bases and J 5 bases, with 7 bases left between them. The CDR3 has 13 amino acids. Germline CDR1 and CDR2: LGHNA and YSLEER. The CDR3 sequence: CASSQESSTEAFF. The CDR3 region has the DNA TGCGCCAGCAGCCAAGAAAGTAGTACTGAAGCTTTCTTT.

This clonotype came up a few times. The CDR3 coding sequence is TGCAGTGCTACGCACGGGACAGGGGGAATTCAGCCCCAGCATTTT. It is translated as CSATHGTGGIQPQHF. V usage is TRBV20-1 and J usage is TRBJ1-5; 11 bases align to TRBD1. After removal of 4 bases from V and 6 bases from J, the junction contained 8 bases not matched to a gene. The V gene's germline CDR1 is DFQATT and CDR2 SNEGSKA (reference sequence). CDR3 length: 15 residues.

V gene TRBV29-1 combines with J gene TRBJ2-1; D gene unclear. Germline CDR1 reads SQVTM; CDR2 reads ANQGSEA. V lost 1 base, J lost 3 bases, and 7 bases lay in between. The CDR3 runs to 13 residues. The CDR3 sequence: CSVEVSIYNEQFF. Written as DNA, the CDR3 is TGCAGCGTTGAAGTATCTATCTACAATGAGCAGTTCTTC.

The V gene is TRBV28, the J gene TRBJ2-7; no clear D. Deletions cut 4 bases from V and 2 bases from J, with 6 bases between. There are 12 residues in the CDR3. Germline V lookup: CDR1 MDHEN, CDR2 SYDVKM. CDR3 sequence reads: CASSSGPYEQYF. In DNA form, the CDR3 reads TGTGCCAGCAGTTCCGGTCCCTACGAGCAGTACTTC.

This clonotype was detected ten times or more. The CDR3 bases are TGTGCCAGCCTAAAAACGGGGTTGTGGGCCACAGATACGCAGTATTTT. It codes for CASLKTGLWATDTQYF. The genes are TRBV25-1 and TRBJ2-3; D might be TRBD2 (5 bases). The CDR3 is 16 residues long. Germline loops: CDR1 MGHDK, CDR2 SYGVNS. Trimming stripped 8 bases from V and 2 bases from J, with 20 bases between.

This clonotype was detected many times. V usage is TRBV5-1 and J usage is TRBJ2-2; TRBD1 is a possible D gene (5 bases). CDR3 length: 16 amino acids. Trimming stripped 0 bases from V and 5 bases from J, with 14 bases between. The V gene's germline CDR1 is SGHRS and CDR2 YFSETQ. CDR3 loop: CASSLALGAGTGELFF. The CDR3 DNA follows: TGCGCCAGCAGCTTGGCGTTAGGGGCCGGAACCGGGGAGCTGTTTTTT. The full variable domain, in which reference TRBV5-1 and TRBJ2-2 provide the parts outside the CDR3, is KAGVTQTPRYLIKTRGQQVTLSCSPISGHRSVSWYQQTPGQGLQFLFEYFSETQRNKGNFPGRFSGRQFSNSRSEMNVSTLELGDSALYLCASSLALGAGTGELFFGEGSRLTVL.

This clonotype appeared many times. The chain employs TRBV27 and TRBJ2-7, with 11 bases aligning to TRBD2. The ends lost 5 bases at V and 7 bases at J; junction bases unmatched: 19. This CDR3 contains 18 residues. The V gene's germline CDR1 is MNHEY and CDR2 SMNVEV (reference sequence). This CDR3 reads CASSPPGLAEMGVREQYF. In nucleotides, the CDR3 is TGTGCCAGCAGTCCACCGGGACTAGCGGAGATGGGAGTCCGGGAGCAGTACTTC.

This clonotype was observed a handful of times. This rearrangement joins TRBV27 to TRBJ2-1, with a weak D call TRBD1 (6 bases). Deletions cut 3 bases from V and 10 bases from J, with 16 bases between. The CDR3 is 14 residues long. Germline values: CDR1 MNHEY, CDR2 SMNVEV (reference sequence). The CDR3 DNA is TGTGCCAGCAGTTTTCAAACAGGGTTCGGGGAGCAGTTCTTC. As protein: CASSFQTGFGEQFF.

DNA of the CDR3: TGCAGCGTCCTGGGGACAGACTCCTACGAGCAGTACTTC. This gives the protein CSVLGTDSYEQYF. The chain combines TRBV29-1 with TRBJ2-7; 7 bases line up with TRBD1. The CDR3 contains 13 residues. J lost 0 bases, V lost 6 bases, and 5 bases had no gene match. CDR1 is SQVTM and CDR2 is ANQGSEA in the germline V gene.

This clonotype was counted at least ten times. V gene TRBV5-1 combines with J gene TRBJ2-3; 13 positions agree with TRBD2. Germline V CDR1 and CDR2: SGHRS, YFSETQ. V lost 1 base and J lost 4; bases outside the gene matches: 3. The CDR3 has 16 amino acids. In DNA form, the CDR3 reads TGCGCCAGCAGCTTGAGGACTAGCGGGAGATCAGATACGCAGTATTTT. Translating gives CASSLRTSGRSDTQYF.

This clonotype has just a few counts. The chain combines TRBV6-4 with TRBJ2-3, with D unclear. Germline-derived CDR1 and CDR2 are MRHNA and SNTAGT. This CDR3 comprises 13 residues. V gave up 3 bases and J gave up 1 base, with 5 bases separating them. In DNA form, the CDR3 reads TGTGCCAGCAGTGAAAGGGGCACAGATACGCAGTATTTT. Protein product: CASSERGTDTQYF.

The CDR3 region has the DNA TGTGCCAGCAGGGAAGGCAATCAGCCCCAGCATTTT. Its translation: CASREGNQPQHF. V gene TRBV6-2 or TRBV6-3 combines with J gene TRBJ1-5; no firm D call. CDR3 length equals 12 residues. Between the trimmed V and J ends, which lost 6 bases and 2 bases, there was a span of 5 bases. The germline CDR1 and CDR2 sequences are MNHEY and SVGEGT.

This clonotype was seen at least ten times. The rearrangement joins TRBV15 to TRBJ2-5, with D perhaps TRBD1 or TRBD2 (5 bases each). Germline-derived CDR1 and CDR2 are LNHNV and YYDKDF (reference sequence). The CDR3 contains 15 residues. Trimming cost V 3 bases and J 1 base, with 12 bases left between them. CDR3 sequence (DNA): TGTGCCACCAGCAGCACGGGACGGACCCAAGAGACCCAGTACTTC. This gives the protein CATSSTGRTQETQYF. Full variable domain (missing parts from reference TRBV15 and TRBJ2-5): DAMVIQNPRYQVTQFGKPVTLSCSQTLNHNVMYWYQQKSSQAPKLLFHYYDKDFNNEADTPDNFQSRRPNTSFCFLDIRSPGLGDTAMYLCATSSTGRTQETQYFGPGTRLLVL.

The chain recombines TRBV27 with TRBJ2-7; D uncertain. From germline, CDR1 is MNHEY and CDR2 SMNVEV (reference sequence). The V end was cut by 6 bases, the J end by 9 bases, with 12 bases between. This CDR3 is 11 amino acids long. CDR3 bases: TGTGCCAGCAGAAGCCCATATCGGCAGTACTTC. The encoded protein is CASRSPYRQYF.

Points on this clonotype: A much larger clone lies one base from this, so it may be a read error. The chain carries TRBV7-9 and TRBJ1-1; D not resolved. This CDR3 has 13 residues. Per germline, CDR1 SEHNR and CDR2 FQNEAQ (reference sequence). The CDR3 nucleotides are TGTGCCAGCAGCTTATTTGAGAACACTGAAACTTTCTTT. It is translated as CASSLFENTETFF.

The chain is built from TRBV29-1 and TRBJ2-5, with 7 bases that match TRBD2. The germline V gene encodes CDR1 SQVTM and CDR2 ANQGSEA. J lost 3 bases, V lost 2 bases, and 0 bases had no gene match. CDR3 length equals 12 residues. CDR3 sequence (DNA): TGCAGCGTTGAACTAGCGGAAGAGACCCAGTACTTC. This gives the protein CSVELAEETQYF.

This chain joins TRBV29-1 and TRBJ1-2; D uncertain. CDR3 length: 10 amino acids. V was trimmed by 0 bases and J by 7 bases, leaving 3 bases between them. The germline V gene encodes CDR1 SQVTM and CDR2 ANQGSEA. The CDR3 region has the DNA TGCAGCGTTGAAGAGGGTGGCTACACCTTC. Translation gives CSVEEGGYTF.

This clonotype was observed many times. The chain recombines TRBV20-1 with TRBJ2-7; D not certain. V lost 3 bases and J lost 6, with 15 bases in between. The CDR3 extends over 13 amino acids. Germline V gene data show CDR1 as DFQATT and CDR2 as SNEGSKA (reference sequence). As DNA, the CDR3 is TGCAGTGCTAGTCCTCACCCGCCGGCCGAGCAGTACTTC. Its protein is CSASPHPPAEQYF.

In its sample, this clonotype was seen a few times. The V and J genes are TRBV29-1 and TRBJ2-7, with TRBD1 matching 11 bases. V shed 7 bases and J 3 bases; nucleotides not matched to a gene: 5. This CDR3 spans 13 amino acids. Germline V lookup: CDR1 SQVTM, CDR2 ANQGSEA. In DNA form, the CDR3 reads TGCAGCGCCGGGACAGGGGGGCACTACGAGCAGTACTTC. Amino acid sequence: CSAGTGGHYEQYF.

The V call is TRBV28, the J call TRBJ1-1; the D gene is possibly TRBD1 (6 bases). In germline, CDR1 is MDHEN, CDR2 SYDVKM. Trimming cost V 1 base and J 5 bases, with 11 bases left between them. This CDR3 has 14 residues. DNA of the CDR3: TGTGCCAGCAGTTTATTGGGGGCGAGGACTGAAGCTTTCTTT. This codes for CASSLLGARTEAFF.

The chain links TRBV5-1 to TRBJ1-5, with D unresolved. The CDR3 consists of 13 residues. V lost 4 bases to trimming and J lost 6 bases, with 11 bases between them. From germline, CDR1 is SGHRS and CDR2 YFSETQ. The CDR3 is CASSVDGGQPQHF. The CDR3 DNA is TGCGCCAGCAGCGTGGACGGAGGTCAGCCCCAGCATTTT. Variable domain in full (rest from reference TRBV5-1 and TRBJ1-5): KAGVTQTPRYLIKTRGQQVTLSCSPISGHRSVSWYQQTPGQGLQFLFEYFSETQRNKGNFPGRFSGRQFSNSRSEMNVSTLELGDSALYLCASSVDGGQPQHFGDGTRLSIL.

A few counts support this clonotype. V gene TRBV20-1 combines with J gene TRBJ2-7, with D perhaps TRBD1 (5 bases). Germline V gene sequence: CDR1 DFQATT, CDR2 SNEGSKA (reference sequence). V lost 4 bases, J lost 6 bases, and 13 bases lay in between. The CDR3 is made up of 12 amino acids. The CDR3 protein is CSAKIRVTEQYF. The DNA of the CDR3 is TGCAGTGCTAAAATCAGGGTTACCGAGCAGTACTTC.

This clonotype has at least ten counts. V gene TRBV2 combines with J gene TRBJ2-5, with D unclear. Trimming stripped 4 bases from V and 6 bases from J, with 3 bases between. Germline V gives CDR1 SNHLY, CDR2 FYNNEI. The CDR3 has 10 amino acids. CDR3 loop: CASSGKTQYF. The CDR3 region has the DNA TGTGCCAGCAGTGGAAAGACCCAGTACTTC.

This clonotype was seen repeatedly, ten times or more. The rearrangement uses TRBV6-1 and TRBJ2-1; D not resolved. V was clipped by 1 base and J by 7 bases, with 11 bases between them. The CDR3 totals 14 residues. Germline CDR1 is MNHNS and CDR2 is SASEGT. The CDR3 loop reads CASSEGVGRNEQFF. As DNA, the CDR3 is TGTGCCAGCAGTGAAGGTGTAGGACGGAATGAGCAGTTCTTC.

This clonotype came up many times. The gene calls are TRBV20-1 and TRBJ2-4; weak D call: TRBD2 (6 bases). This CDR3 spans 14 amino acids. The germline V gene has CDR1 DFQATT and CDR2 SNEGSKA (reference sequence). Trimming removed 5 bases from V and 1 base from J, with 12 bases in between. In DNA form, the CDR3 reads TGCAGTGCTCGCAGCGGGCCGGCCAAAAACATTCAGTACTTC. Protein sequence: CSARSGPAKNIQYF.

This clonotype was found many times. The DNA of the CDR3 is TGTGCCAGCAGCCTAGGACTAGCGGGAGTAGGTTCCTACAATGAGCAGTTCTTC. Amino acids: CASSLGLAGVGSYNEQFF. The chain has TRBV7-3 and TRBJ2-1; 13 bases are a match to TRBD2. Germline CDR1 and CDR2: SGHTA and FQGTGA. This CDR3 is 18 amino acids long. The junction had 8 bases not matched to a gene; V was cut back by 5 bases and J by 1 base.